This entry lists 17 T cell receptor beta chains sequenced from one sample in a study of T-cell reconstitution after alpha-beta-depleted transplantation in children (dated by TCRdb to the mid-2010s). The protocol used for the library was PCR. The sequencer was an Illumina HiSeq 2500. Molecular barcoding was employed in the preparation of TCR libraries, with unique molecular identifiers being used to normalize TCRbeta repertoire quantification. TCRdb reanalyzed the raw reads on its own, using fastp at Q25 for trimming and MiXCR for clone calling, and kept in-frame beta chains. CDR3 protein duplicates are merged, each entry listing the most common genes and DNA. The sample table contains about 230,000 distinct CDR3 sequences; only one count was recorded for around 9.6% of them. Together, the top ten hold approximately 6.2% of the sample. This sample comprised PBMCs from the stem cell graft donor, obtained from the stem cell graft. These receptors originate from a human donor who donated a stem cell graft to a child with acute lymphoblastic leukemia.

The chain joins TRBV5-8 to TRBJ2-1; a weak D match, TRBD1 (5 bases). The CDR3 runs to 15 residues. Germline V gene data show CDR1 as SGHTS and CDR2 as YDEGEE. V shed 2 bases and J shed 2 bases, with 11 bases lying between them. DNA of the CDR3: TGTGCCAGCAGCTTAGACCCAGGGACCTACAATGAGCAGTTCTTC. Translating gives CASSLDPGTYNEQFF.

This clonotype was found many times. The V and J genes are TRBV3-1 and TRBJ2-1; D could derive from TRBD1 or TRBD2 (5 bases each). Trimming cost V 4 bases and J 1 base, with 17 bases left between them. This CDR3 is built from 17 residues. Germline V gene data show CDR1 as LGHDT and CDR2 as YNNKEL (reference sequence). For the CDR3, the DNA is TGTGCCAGCAGCCCACGCCCTGGGGGATTTTCCTACAATGAGCAGTTCTTC. Protein product: CASSPRPGGFSYNEQFF.

The table lists this clonotype with many counts. J is TRBJ2-2 and V is TRBV5-1, with D perhaps TRBD1 (6 bases). Germline lookup yields CDR1 SGHRS and CDR2 YFSETQ. V was clipped by 3 bases and J by 3 bases, with 9 bases between them. The CDR3 covers 14 residues. The CDR3 here is CASSSGQYTGELFF. The CDR3 DNA follows: TGCGCCAGCAGCTCCGGACAGTACACCGGGGAGCTGTTTTTT.

This chain joins TRBV6-1 and TRBJ2-5; 11 bases are a match to TRBD2. This CDR3 has 20 amino acids. Germline V gene data show CDR1 as MNHNS and CDR2 as SASEGT. V lost 2 bases, J lost 2 bases, and 16 bases stayed unmatched. The CDR3 region is CASSEFLPEGTSGEQETQYF. DNA of the CDR3: TGTGCCAGCAGTGAATTTCTCCCGGAGGGGACTAGCGGAGAACAAGAGACCCAGTACTTC.

This clonotype was seen many times. This CDR3 reads CASSRDTNTGELFF. The CDR3 DNA reads TGCGCCAGCTCCAGAGACACGAACACCGGGGAGCTGTTTTTT. The V gene is TRBV5-1, the J gene TRBJ2-2; D is undetermined. The germline gives CDR1 SGHRS, CDR2 YFSETQ. The CDR3 consists of 14 residues. With 7 bases removed from V and 0 bases from J, the gap between germline ends came to 10 bases. Using reference TRBV5-1 and TRBJ2-2 for the parts outside the CDR3, the full variable domain is KAGVTQTPRYLIKTRGQQVTLSCSPISGHRSVSWYQQTPGQGLQFLFEYFSETQRNKGNFPGRFSGRQFSNSRSEMNVSTLELGDSALYLCASSRDTNTGELFFGEGSRLTVL.

This sequence joins TRBV5-1 and TRBJ1-1; a weak D match, TRBD1 (5 bases). The CDR3 has 13 amino acids. Germline loops: CDR1 SGHRS, CDR2 YFSETQ. Trimming removed 4 bases from V and 4 bases from J, with 11 bases in between. CDR3 sequence: CASSVLGATEAFF. CDR3 DNA sequence: TGCGCCAGCAGCGTACTCGGGGCCACTGAAGCTTTCTTT.

This clonotype was seen at least ten times. The V call is TRBV4-1, the J call TRBJ1-3, with D perhaps TRBD1 (5 bases). The germline V and J ends were trimmed by 1 base and 1 base, with 8 bases remaining between them. This CDR3 is 15 amino acids long. Germline assignment: CDR1 MGHRA and CDR2 YSYEKL. The CDR3 sequence: CASSQAQGSGNTIYF. For the CDR3, the DNA is TGCGCCAGCAGCCAAGCCCAGGGATCTGGAAACACCATATATTTT.

This clonotype has ten or more counts. The chain uses TRBV2 and TRBJ2-2, with 8 bases aligning to TRBD2. Trimming cost V 2 bases and J 2 bases; bases outside gene matches: 4. This CDR3 has 16 residues. Per the germline V gene, CDR1 is SNHLY and CDR2 is FYNNEI. CDR3 nucleotide sequence: TGTGCCAGCAGTGAATTTAGCGGGGACAACACCGGGGAGCTGTTTTTT. Protein sequence: CASSEFSGDNTGELFF. Variable domain in full (rest from reference TRBV2 and TRBJ2-2): EPEVTQTPSHQVTQMGQEVILRCVPISNHLYFYWYRQILGQKVEFLVSFYNNEISEKSEIFDDQFSVERPDGSNFTLKIRSTKLEDSAMYFCASSEFSGDNTGELFFGEGSRLTVL.

This clonotype has at least ten counts. The V and J genes are TRBV15 and TRBJ2-2; TRBD1 matches 7 bases. CDR1 is LNHNV, CDR2 YYDKDF, per germline (reference sequence). V shed 5 bases and J 2 bases; nucleotides not matched to a gene: 8. The CDR3 covers 16 residues. CDR3 DNA: TGTGCCACCAGCCGGGCCACAGGGGTAAACACCGGGGAGCTGTTTTTT. Translation gives CATSRATGVNTGELFF.

The chain recombines TRBV6-1 with TRBJ1-6; TRBD1 is a possible D gene (5 bases). Germline values: CDR1 MNHNS, CDR2 SASEGT. CDR3 size: 15 residues. V shed 6 bases and J shed 14 bases, with 23 bases lying between them. CDR3 nucleotide sequence: TGTGCCAGCAGATCGCTGGGCAGGGAATGGAGAGCCCTCCACTTT. Translating gives CASRSLGREWRALHF.

The J gene is TRBJ2-3, the V gene TRBV10-2; D possibly corresponds to TRBD2 (6 bases). V shed 6 bases and J shed 0 bases, with 13 bases lying between them. The CDR3 spans 15 residues. Germline V gene data show CDR1 as WSHSY and CDR2 as SAAADI. CDR3 coding DNA: TGCGCCAGCAGGGAGGGTCCGTCTAGCACAGATACGCAGTATTTT. The encoded protein is CASREGPSSTDTQYF.

This clonotype has just a few counts. Here the CDR3 reads CASSPGQGISGYGYTF. The DNA of the CDR3 is TGCGCCAGCAGTCCTGGACAGGGTATAAGTGGCTATGGCTACACCTTC. V and J are TRBV10-2 and TRBJ1-2, with 8 bases identical to TRBD1. The CDR3 has 16 residues. With V trimmed by 5 bases and J by 4 bases, 12 bases remained unmatched. Germline values: CDR1 WSHSY, CDR2 SAAADI.

This clonotype has a handful of counts. The chain employs TRBV5-1 and TRBJ2-5; 7 positions match TRBD2. The CDR3 extends over 13 amino acids. V lost 4 bases, J lost 5 bases, and 5 bases stayed unmatched. The germline V gene encodes CDR1 SGHRS and CDR2 YFSETQ. The chain's CDR3 is CASSRSGVETQYF. The DNA for the CDR3 is TGCGCCAGCAGCCGCAGCGGGGTTGAGACCCAGTACTTC. The whole variable domain, filled in from reference TRBV5-1 and TRBJ2-5, reads KAGVTQTPRYLIKTRGQQVTLSCSPISGHRSVSWYQQTPGQGLQFLFEYFSETQRNKGNFPGRFSGRQFSNSRSEMNVSTLELGDSALYLCASSRSGVETQYFGPGTRLLVL.

This clonotype was observed a few times. The gene calls are TRBV7-8 and TRBJ2-5; 9 positions agree with TRBD1. Germline V gene lookup returns CDR1 SGHVS and CDR2 FQNEAQ. Trimming removed 2 bases from V and 7 bases from J; junction bases left unmatched: 14. This CDR3 spans 17 amino acids. The CDR3 DNA is TGTGCCAGCAGCTTATCCCGGGACAGGGACCCTCAGGGGACCCAGTACTTC. It specifies CASSLSRDRDPQGTQYF.

V and J are TRBV6-5 and TRBJ1-3, with unresolved D. V lost 2 bases and J 0 bases, leaving 11 bases between the germline ends. CDR3 length equals 16 residues. Looked up from germline, CDR1 is MNHEY and CDR2 is SVGAGI. The CDR3 region is CASSYRTFDSGNTIYF. As DNA, the CDR3 is TGTGCCAGCAGTTACCGGACTTTCGACTCTGGAAACACCATATATTTT.

This clonotype was picked up a small number of times. The chain uses TRBV3-1 and TRBJ1-5; 7 bases map to TRBD1. Germline V gene lookup returns CDR1 LGHDT and CDR2 YNNKEL (reference sequence). The CDR3 totals 15 residues. V gave up 4 bases and J gave up 6 bases; unmatched junction bases: 9. The CDR3 sequence is CASSPSDKGAQPQHF. As DNA, the CDR3 is TGTGCCAGCAGCCCGTCCGACAAGGGGGCTCAGCCCCAGCATTTT.

This clonotype was picked up many times. The J gene is TRBJ2-1, the V gene TRBV12-3 or TRBV12-4, with D unclear. Deletions cut 2 bases from V and 5 bases from J, with 13 bases between. There are 15 residues in the CDR3. CDR3: CASSLYRQANNEQFF. The CDR3 DNA follows: TGTGCCAGCAGTTTATACCGACAAGCCAACAATGAGCAGTTCTTC.